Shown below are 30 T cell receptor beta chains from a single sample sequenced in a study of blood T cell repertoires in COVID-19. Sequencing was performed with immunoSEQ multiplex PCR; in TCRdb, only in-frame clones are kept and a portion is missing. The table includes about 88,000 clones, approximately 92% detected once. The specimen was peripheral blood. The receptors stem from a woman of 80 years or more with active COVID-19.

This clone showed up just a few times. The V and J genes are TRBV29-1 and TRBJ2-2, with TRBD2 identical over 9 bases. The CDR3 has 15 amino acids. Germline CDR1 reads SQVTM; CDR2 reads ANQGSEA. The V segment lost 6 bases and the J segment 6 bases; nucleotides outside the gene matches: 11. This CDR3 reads CSVNGAGGLAGELFF. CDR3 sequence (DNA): TGCAGCGTCAACGGGGCGGGAGGGTTGGCCGGGGAGCTGTTTTTT.

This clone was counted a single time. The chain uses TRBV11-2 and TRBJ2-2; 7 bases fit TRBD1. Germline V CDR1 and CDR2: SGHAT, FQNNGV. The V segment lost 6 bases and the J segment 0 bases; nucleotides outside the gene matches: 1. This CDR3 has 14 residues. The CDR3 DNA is TGTGCCAGCAGTAGGGGGCCGAACACCGGGGAGCTGTTTTTT. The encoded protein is CASSRGPNTGELFF.

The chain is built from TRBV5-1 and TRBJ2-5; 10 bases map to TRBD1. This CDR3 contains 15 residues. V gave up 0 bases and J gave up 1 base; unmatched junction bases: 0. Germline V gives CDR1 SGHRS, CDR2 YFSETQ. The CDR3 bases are TGCGCCAGCAGCTTGGGGACAGGGGGCCAAGAGACCCAGTACTTC. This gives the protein CASSLGTGGQETQYF.

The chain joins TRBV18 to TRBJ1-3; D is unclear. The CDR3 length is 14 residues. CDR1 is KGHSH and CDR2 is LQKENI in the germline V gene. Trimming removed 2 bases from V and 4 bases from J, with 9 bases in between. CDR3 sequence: CASSPAPSGNTIYF. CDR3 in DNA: TGTGCCAGCTCACCAGCTCCGAGCGGAAACACCATATATTTT.

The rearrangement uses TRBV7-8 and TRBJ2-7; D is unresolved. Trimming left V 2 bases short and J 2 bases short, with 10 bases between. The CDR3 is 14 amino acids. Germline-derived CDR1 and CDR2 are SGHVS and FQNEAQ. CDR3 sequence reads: CASSLFGAPYEQYF. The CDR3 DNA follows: TGTGCCAGCAGCTTATTCGGTGCCCCCTACGAGCAGTACTTC.

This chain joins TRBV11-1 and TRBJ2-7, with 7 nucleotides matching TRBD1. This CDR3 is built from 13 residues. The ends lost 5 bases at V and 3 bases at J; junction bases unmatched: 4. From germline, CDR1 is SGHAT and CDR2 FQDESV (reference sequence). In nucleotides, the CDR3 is TGTGCCAGCAGCCCGGACAGGAGCTACGAGCAGTACTTC. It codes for CASSPDRSYEQYF.

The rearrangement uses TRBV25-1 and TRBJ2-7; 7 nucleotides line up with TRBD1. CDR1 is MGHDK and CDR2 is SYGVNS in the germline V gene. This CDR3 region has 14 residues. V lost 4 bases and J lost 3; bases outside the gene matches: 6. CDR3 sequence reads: CASSGHTGVYEQYF. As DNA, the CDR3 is TGTGCCAGCAGTGGCCACACAGGGGTCTACGAGCAGTACTTC.

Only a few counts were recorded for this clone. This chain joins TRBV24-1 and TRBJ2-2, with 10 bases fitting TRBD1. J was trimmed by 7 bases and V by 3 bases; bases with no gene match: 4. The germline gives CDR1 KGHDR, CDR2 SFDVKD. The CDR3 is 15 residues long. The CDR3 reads CATSDDRGQGGELFF. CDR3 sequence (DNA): TGTGCCACCAGTGATGACAGGGGGCAAGGCGGGGAGCTGTTTTTT.

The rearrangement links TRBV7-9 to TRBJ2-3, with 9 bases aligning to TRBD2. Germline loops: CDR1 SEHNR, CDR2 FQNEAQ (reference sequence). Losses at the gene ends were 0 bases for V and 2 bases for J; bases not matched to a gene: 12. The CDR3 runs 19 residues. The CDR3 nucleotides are TGTGCCAGCAGCTTAGCCCCCTGGACTAGCGTGGGGTACACAGATACGCAGTATTTT. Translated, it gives CASSLAPWTSVGYTDTQYF.

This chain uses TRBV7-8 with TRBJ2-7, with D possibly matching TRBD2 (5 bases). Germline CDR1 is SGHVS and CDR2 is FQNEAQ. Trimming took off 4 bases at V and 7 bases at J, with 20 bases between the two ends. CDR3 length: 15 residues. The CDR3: CASSYPGRAPLEQYF. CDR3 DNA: TGTGCCAGCAGCTACCCTGGGCGGGCCCCTTTAGAGCAGTACTTC.

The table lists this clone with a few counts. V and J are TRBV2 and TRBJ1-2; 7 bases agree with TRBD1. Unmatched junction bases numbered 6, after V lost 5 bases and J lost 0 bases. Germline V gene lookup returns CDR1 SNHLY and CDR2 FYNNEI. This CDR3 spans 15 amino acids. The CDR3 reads CASSPQGEANYGYTF. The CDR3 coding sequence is TGTGCCAGCAGTCCCCAGGGGGAGGCTAACTATGGCTACACCTTC.

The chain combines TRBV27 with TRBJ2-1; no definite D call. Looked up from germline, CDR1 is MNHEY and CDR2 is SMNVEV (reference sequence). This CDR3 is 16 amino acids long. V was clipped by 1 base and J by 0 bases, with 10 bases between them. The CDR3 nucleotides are TGTGCCAGCAGTTTATTAGCTTCGGCCTCCTACAATGAGCAGTTCTTC. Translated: CASSLLASASYNEQFF.

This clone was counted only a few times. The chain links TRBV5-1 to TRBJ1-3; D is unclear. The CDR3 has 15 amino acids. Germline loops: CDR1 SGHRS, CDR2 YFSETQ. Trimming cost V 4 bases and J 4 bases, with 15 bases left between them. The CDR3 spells CASSPGTGPGNTIYF. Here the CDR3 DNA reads TGCGCCAGCAGCCCCGGAACGGGTCCGGGAAACACCATATATTTT.

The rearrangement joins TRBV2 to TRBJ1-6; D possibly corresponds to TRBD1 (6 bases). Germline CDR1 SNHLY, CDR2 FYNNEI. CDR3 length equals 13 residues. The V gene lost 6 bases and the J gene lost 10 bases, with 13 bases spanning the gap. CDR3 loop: CASRGRGESPLHF. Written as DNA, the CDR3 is TGTGCCAGCAGGGGCAGGGGAGAATCACCCCTCCACTTT.

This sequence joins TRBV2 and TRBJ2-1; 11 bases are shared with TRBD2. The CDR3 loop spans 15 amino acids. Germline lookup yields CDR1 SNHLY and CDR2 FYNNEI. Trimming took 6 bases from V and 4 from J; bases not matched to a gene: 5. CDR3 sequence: CASRGLAVNYNEQFF. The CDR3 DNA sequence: TGTGCCAGCAGGGGACTAGCGGTTAATTACAATGAGCAGTTCTTC.

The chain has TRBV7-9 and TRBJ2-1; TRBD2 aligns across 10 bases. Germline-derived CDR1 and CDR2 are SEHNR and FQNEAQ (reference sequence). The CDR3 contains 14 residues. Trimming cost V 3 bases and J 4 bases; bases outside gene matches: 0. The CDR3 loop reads CASSFSGGYNEQFF. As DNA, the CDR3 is TGTGCCAGCAGCTTTAGCGGGGGGTACAATGAGCAGTTCTTC. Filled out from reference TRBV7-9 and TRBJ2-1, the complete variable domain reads DTGVSQNPRHKITKRGQNVTFRCDPISEHNRLYWYRQTLGQGPEFLTYFQNEAQLEKSRLLSDRFSAERPKGSFSTLEIQRTEQGDSAMYLCASSFSGGYNEQFFGPGTRLTVL.

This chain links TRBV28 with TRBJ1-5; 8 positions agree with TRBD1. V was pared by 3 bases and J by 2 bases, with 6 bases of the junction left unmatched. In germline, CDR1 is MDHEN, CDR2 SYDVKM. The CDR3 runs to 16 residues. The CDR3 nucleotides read TGTGCCAGCAGTTTCATGACAGGGGTGGGCAATCAGCCCCAGCATTTT. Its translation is CASSFMTGVGNQPQHF.

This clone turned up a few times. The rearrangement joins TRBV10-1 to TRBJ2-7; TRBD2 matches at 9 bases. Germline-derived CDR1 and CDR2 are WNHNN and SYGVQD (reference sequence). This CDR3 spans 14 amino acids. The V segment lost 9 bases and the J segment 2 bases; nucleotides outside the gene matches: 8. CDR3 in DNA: TGCGCCAGGCCGGTAGCGGGAGAAACCTACGAGCAGTACTTC. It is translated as CARPVAGETYEQYF.

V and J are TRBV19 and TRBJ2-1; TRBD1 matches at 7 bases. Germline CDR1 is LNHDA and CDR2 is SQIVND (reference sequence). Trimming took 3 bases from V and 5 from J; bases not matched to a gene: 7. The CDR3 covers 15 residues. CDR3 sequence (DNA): TGTGCCAGTAGTATTTTGGGGACAGCAAACAATGAGCAGTTCTTC. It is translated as CASSILGTANNEQFF.

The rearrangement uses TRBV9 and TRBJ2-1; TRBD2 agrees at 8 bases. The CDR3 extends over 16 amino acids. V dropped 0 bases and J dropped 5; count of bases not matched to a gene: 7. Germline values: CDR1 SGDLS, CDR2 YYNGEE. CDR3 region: CASSVVSGLGNNEQFF. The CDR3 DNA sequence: TGTGCCAGCAGCGTAGTCTCGGGACTAGGAAACAATGAGCAGTTCTTC.

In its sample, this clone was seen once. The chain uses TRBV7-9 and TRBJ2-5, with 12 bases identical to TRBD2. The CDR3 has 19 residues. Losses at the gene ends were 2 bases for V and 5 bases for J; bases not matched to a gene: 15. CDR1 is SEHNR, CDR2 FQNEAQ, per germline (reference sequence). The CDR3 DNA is TGTGCCAGCAGCTTAAAGGGTCCGGCTAGCGGGAGGGCCCGGGAGACCCAGTACTTC. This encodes CASSLKGPASGRARETQYF.

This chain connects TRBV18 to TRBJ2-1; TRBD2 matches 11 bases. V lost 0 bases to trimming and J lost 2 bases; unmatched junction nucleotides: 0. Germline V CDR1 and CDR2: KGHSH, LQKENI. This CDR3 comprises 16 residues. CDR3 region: CASSPPTSGAYNEQFF. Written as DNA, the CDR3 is TGTGCCAGCTCACCACCGACTAGCGGGGCCTACAATGAGCAGTTCTTC.

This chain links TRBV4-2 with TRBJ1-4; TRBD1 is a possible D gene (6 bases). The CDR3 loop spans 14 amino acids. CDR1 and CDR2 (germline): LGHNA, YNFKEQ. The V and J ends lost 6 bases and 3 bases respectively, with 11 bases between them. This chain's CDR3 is CASRTQGSNEKLFF. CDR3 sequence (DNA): TGTGCCAGCAGGACACAGGGATCTAATGAAAAACTGTTTTTT.

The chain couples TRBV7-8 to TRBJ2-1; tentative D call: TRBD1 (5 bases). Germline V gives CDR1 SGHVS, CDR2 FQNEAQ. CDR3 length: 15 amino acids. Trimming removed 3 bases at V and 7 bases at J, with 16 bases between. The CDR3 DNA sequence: TGTGCCAGCAGCTTTACAGCAGGGTTTACAAATGAGCAGTTCTTC. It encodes CASSFTAGFTNEQFF. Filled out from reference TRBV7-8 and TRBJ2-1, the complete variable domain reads GAGVSQSPRYKVAKRGQDVALRCDPISGHVSLFWYQQALGQGPEFLTYFQNEAQLDKSGLPSDRFFAERPEGSVSTLKIQRTQQEDSAVYLCASSFTAGFTNEQFFGPGTRLTVL.

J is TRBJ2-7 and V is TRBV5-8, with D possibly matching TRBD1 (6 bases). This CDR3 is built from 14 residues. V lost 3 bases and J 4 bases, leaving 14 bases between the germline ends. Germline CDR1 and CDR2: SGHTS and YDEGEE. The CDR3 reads CASSYQGNGYEQYF. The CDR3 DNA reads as TGTGCCAGCAGCTATCAGGGGAACGGGTACGAGCAGTACTTC.

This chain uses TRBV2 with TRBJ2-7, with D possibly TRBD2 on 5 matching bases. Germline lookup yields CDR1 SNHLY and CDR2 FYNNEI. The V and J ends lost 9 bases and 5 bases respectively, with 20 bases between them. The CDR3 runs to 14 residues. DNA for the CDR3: TGTGCCAGGGCCGTCAGCGGAGCTCTAAACGAGCAGTACTTC. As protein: CARAVSGALNEQYF.

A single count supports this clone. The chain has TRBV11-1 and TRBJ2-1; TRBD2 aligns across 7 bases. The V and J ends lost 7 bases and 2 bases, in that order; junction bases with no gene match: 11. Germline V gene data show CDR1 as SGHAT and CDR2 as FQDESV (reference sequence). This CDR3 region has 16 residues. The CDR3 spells CASTPPGRQPYNEQFF. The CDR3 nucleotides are TGTGCCAGCACTCCCCCCGGGAGGCAACCCTACAATGAGCAGTTCTTC.

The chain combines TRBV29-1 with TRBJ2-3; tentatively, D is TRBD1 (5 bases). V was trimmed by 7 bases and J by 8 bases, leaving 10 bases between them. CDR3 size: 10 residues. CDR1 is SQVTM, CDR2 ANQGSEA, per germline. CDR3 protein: CSGFRGTQYF. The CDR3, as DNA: TGCAGCGGGTTTAGGGGTACGCAGTATTTT.

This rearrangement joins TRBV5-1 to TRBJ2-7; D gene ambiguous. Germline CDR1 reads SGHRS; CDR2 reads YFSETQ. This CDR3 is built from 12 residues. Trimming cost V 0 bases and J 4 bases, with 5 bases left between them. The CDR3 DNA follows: TGCGCCAGCAGCTTGGACTTTTACGAGCAGTACTTC. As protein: CASSLDFYEQYF.

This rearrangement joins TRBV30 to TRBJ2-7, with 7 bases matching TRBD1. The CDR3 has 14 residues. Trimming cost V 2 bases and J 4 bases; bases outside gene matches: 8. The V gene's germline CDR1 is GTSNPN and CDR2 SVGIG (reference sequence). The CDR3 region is CAWSPHRGQYEQYF. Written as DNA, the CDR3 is TGTGCCTGGAGTCCACACAGGGGTCAATACGAGCAGTACTTC.